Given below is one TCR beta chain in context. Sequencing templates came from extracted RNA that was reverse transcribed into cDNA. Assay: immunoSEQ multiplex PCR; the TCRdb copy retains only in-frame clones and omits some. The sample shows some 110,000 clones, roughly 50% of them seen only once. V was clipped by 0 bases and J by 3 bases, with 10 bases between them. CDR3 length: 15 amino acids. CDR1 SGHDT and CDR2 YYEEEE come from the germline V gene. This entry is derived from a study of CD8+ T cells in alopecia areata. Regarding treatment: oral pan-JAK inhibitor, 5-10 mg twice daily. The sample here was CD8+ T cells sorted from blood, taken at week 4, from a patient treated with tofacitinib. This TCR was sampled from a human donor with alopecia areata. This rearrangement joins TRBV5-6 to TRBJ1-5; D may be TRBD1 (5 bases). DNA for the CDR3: TGTGCCAGCAGCTTGGGGGGACGGGACAATCAGCCCCAGCATTTT. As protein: CASSLGGRDNQPQHF.